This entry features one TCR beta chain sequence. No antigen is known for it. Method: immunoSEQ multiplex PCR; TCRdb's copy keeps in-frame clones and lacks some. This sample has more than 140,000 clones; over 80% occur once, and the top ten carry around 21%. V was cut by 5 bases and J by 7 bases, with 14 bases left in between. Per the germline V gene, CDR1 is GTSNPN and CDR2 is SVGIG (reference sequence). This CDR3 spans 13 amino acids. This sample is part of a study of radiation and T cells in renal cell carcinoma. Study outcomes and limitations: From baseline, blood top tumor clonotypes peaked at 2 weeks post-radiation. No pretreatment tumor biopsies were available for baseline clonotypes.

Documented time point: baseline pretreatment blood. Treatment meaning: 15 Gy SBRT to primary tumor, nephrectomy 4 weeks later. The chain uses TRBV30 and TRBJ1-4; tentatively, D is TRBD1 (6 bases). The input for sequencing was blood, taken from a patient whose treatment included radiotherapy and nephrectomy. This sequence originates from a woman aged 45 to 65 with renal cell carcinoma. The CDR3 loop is CAWDSRGGEKLFF. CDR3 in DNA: TGTGCCTGGGACAGCAGAGGGGGTGAAAAACTGTTTTTT. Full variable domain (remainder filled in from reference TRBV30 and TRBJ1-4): SQTIHQWPATLVQPVGSPLSLECTVEGTSNPNLYWYRQAAGRGLQLLFYSVGIGQISSEVPQNLSASRPQDRQFILSSKKLLLSDSGFYLCAWDSRGGEKLFFGSGTQLSVL.